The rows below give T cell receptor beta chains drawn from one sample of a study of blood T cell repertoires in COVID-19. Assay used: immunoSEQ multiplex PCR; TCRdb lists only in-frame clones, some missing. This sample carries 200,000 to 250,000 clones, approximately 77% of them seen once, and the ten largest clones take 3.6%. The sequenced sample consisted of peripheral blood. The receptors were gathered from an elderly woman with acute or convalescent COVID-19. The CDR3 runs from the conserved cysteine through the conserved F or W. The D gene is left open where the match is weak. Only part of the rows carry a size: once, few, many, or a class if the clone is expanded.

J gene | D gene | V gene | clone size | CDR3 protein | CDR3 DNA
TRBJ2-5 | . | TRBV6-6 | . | CASSYSPAPKGETQYF | TGTGCCAGCAGTTACTCCCCAGCGCCAAAGGGGGAGACCCAGTACTTC
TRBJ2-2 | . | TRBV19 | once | CASSMAPELFF | TGTGCCAGTAGTATGGCCCCGGAGCTGTTTTTT
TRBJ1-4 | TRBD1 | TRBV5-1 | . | CASSLEGASNEKLFF | TGCGCCAGCAGCTTGGAGGGGGCGTCTAATGAAAAACTGTTTTTT
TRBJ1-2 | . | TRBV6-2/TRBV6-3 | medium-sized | CASSPGQNYGYTF | TGTGCCAGCAGTCCCGGACAGAACTATGGCTACACCTTC
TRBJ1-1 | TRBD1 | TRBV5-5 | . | CASSLRGQRDTEAFF | TGTGCCAGCAGCTTAAGGGGGCAGAGGGACACTGAAGCTTTCTTT
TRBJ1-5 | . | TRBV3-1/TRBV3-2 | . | CASSQGGHSNQPQHF | TGTGCCAGCAGCCAGGGGGGGCATAGCAATCAGCCCCAGCATTTT
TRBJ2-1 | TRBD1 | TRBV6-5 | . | CASIRDRAANEQFF | TGTGCCAGCATACGAGACAGGGCCGCCAATGAGCAGTTCTTC
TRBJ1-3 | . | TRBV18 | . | CASSQDGASGNTIYF | TGTGCCAGCTCACAAGACGGAGCCTCTGGAAACACCATATATTTT
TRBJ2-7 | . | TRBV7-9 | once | CASTLGRGLSYEQYF | TGTGCCAGCACCTTGGGGCGGGGGCTCTCCTACGAGCAGTACTTC
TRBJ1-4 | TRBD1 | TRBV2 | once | CASTIGQVVFF | TGTGCCAGCACTATCGGACAGGTGGTGTTTTTT
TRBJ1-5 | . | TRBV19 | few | CASSIPLRVGNQPQHF | TGTGCCAGTAGTATCCCTCTCAGGGTTGGCAATCAGCCCCAGCATTTT
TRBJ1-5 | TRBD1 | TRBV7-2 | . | CASSPIDRDQPQHF | TGTGCCAGCAGCCCTATCGACAGGGATCAGCCCCAGCATTTT
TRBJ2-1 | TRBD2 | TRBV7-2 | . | CASSLWTGGYSGNEQFF | TGTGCCAGCAGCTTATGGACGGGGGGGTATTCGGGTAATGAGCAGTTCTTC
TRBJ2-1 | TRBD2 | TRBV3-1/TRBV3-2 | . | CASSQGSGGRNNEQFF | TGTGCCAGCAGCCAAGGATCGGGGGGTAGGAACAATGAGCAGTTCTTC
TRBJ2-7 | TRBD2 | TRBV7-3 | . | CASSMTGGPYEQYF | TGTGCCAGCAGCATGACGGGAGGTCCCTACGAGCAGTACTTC
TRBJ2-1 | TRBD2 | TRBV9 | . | CASSGLAGGRYEQFF | TGTGCCAGCAGCGGACTAGCGGGGGGTAGATATGAGCAGTTCTTC
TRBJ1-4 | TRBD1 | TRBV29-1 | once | CSVAGGTNEKLFF | TGCAGCGTCGCAGGGGGTACTAATGAAAAACTGTTTTTT
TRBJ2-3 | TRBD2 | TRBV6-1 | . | CASSESSGGPDTQYF | TGTGCCAGCAGTGAGAGTAGCGGGGGGCCAGATACGCAGTATTTT